This section outlines one TCR beta chain sequence together with its context. The data belong to a study of T-cell reconstitution after alpha-beta-depleted transplantation in children. Researchers prepared the TCRbeta library using unique molecular identifiers, the study reports. TCRdb analysed the PCR reads with MiXCR anew, one entry per CDR3 protein. Of some 200,000 distinct CDR3 sequences in the sample, about 6.8% were seen once. Germline CDR1 reads LGHDT; CDR2 reads YNNKEL (reference sequence). J lost 8 bases, V lost 0 bases, and 9 bases had no gene match. The CDR3 sequence is 15 residues long. This chain connects TRBV3-1 to TRBJ1-2; 7 bases fit TRBD1. Sequenced here: PBMCs from the stem cell graft donor, sampled from the stem cell graft. This sequence was found in a human donor who donated a stem cell graft to a child with Wiskott-Aldrich syndrome. The DNA of the CDR3 is TGTGCCAGCAGCCAAGAAACGACAGGGCGGAGAGGCTACACCTTC. This sequence encodes CASSQETTGRRGYTF.